The clone carrying this T cell receptor beta chain was found many times. Its antigen is undetermined. Germline CDR1 is MDHEN and CDR2 is SYDVKM. There are 16 residues in the CDR3. Unmatched junction bases numbered 3, after V lost 5 bases and J lost 0 bases. Separate cDNA molecules each had unique molecular identifiers attached to them. TCRdb used MiXCR to reprocess the 5' RACE reads, holding one entry per CDR3 protein. Among some 30,000 distinct CDR3 sequences listed, under 6% were seen once. The sample originates from a study of early T cells in non-severe SARS-CoV-2 infection. Looking at the study overall: Unpaired chains resulted from sequencing bulk RNA of unsorted whole blood. Study conclusions and caveats: VDJdb matching skewed toward anti-spike CD8 responses, missing private and CD4 specificities.

The source material was whole blood. The sequence derives from an adult who was a healthcare worker with PCR-confirmed SARS-CoV-2 infection or an uninfected control (not recorded which). This chain uses TRBV28 with TRBJ2-1, with 11 bases aligning to TRBD2. The CDR3 bases are TGTGCCAGCAGTCCTAGCGGGGGGAGCTCCTACAATGAGCAGTTCTTC. Its translation is CASSPSGGSSYNEQFF.